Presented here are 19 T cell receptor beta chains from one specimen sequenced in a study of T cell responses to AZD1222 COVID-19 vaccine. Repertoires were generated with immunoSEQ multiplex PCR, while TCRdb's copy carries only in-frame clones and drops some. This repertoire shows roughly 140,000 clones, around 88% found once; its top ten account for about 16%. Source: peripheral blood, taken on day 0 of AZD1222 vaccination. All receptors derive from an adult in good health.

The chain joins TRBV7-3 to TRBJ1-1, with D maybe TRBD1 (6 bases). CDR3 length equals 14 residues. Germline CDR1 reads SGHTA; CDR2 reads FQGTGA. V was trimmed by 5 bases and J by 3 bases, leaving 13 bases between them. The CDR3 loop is CASSPGGGHTEAFF. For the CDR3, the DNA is TGTGCCAGCAGCCCGGGGGGCGGCCACACTGAAGCTTTCTTT.

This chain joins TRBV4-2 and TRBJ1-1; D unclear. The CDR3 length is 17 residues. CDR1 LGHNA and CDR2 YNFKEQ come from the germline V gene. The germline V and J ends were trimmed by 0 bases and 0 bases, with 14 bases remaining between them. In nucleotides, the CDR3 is TGTGCCAGCAGCCAAGAAAATCTTCAACTCATGAACACTGAAGCTTTCTTT. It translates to CASSQENLQLMNTEAFF.

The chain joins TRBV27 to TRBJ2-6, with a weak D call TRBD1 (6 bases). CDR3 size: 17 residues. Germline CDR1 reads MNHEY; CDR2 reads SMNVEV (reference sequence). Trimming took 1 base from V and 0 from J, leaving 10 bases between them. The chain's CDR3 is CASSLFTGTSGANVLTF. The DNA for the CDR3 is TGTGCCAGCAGTTTATTTACAGGGACCTCTGGGGCCAACGTCCTGACTTTC.

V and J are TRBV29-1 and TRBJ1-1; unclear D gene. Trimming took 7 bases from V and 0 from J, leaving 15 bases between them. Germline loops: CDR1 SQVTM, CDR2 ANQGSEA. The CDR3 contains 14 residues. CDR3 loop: CSAKLSSMNTEAFF. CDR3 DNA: TGCAGCGCCAAGTTATCGTCCATGAACACTGAAGCTTTCTTT.

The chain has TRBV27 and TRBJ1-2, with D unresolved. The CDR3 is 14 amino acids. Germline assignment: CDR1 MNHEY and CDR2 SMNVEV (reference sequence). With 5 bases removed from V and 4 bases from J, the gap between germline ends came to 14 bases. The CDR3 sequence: CASSLTSSGYGYTF. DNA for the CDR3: TGTGCCAGCAGTCTTACTAGTTCGGGCTATGGCTACACCTTC.

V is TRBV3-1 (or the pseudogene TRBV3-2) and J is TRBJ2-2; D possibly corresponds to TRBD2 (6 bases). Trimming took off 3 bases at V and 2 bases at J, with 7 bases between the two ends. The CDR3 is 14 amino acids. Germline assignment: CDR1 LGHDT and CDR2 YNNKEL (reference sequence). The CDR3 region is CASSQTRNTGELFF. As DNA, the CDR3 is TGTGCCAGCAGCCAGACTAGAAACACCGGGGAGCTGTTTTTT.

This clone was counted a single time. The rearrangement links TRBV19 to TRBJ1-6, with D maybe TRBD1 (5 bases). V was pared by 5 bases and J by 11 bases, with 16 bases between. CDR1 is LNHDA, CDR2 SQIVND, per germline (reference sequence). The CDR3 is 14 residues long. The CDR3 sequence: CASSHGALRTPLHF. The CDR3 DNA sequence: TGTGCCAGTAGTCACGGGGCTCTGAGGACACCCCTCCACTTT.

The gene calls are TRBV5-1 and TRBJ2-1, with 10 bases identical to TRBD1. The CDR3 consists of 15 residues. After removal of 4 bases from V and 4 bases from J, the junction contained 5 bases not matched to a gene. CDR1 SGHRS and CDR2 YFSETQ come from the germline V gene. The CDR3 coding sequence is TGCGCCAGCAGCCCGGACAGGGGGGCGTACAATGAGCAGTTCTTC. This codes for CASSPDRGAYNEQFF.

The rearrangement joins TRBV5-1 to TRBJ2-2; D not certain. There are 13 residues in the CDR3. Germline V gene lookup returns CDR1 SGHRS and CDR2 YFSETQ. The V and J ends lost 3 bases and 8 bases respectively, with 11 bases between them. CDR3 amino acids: CASSSAIRGELFF. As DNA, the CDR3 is TGCGCCAGCAGCTCCGCGATCCGAGGGGAGCTGTTTTTT.

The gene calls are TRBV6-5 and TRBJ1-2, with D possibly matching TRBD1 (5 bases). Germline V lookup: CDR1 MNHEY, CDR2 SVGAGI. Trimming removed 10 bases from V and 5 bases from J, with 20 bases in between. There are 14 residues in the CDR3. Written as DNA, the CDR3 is TGTGCCACCCGGAGGGAGGGAGGGGATTATGGCTACACCTTC. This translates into CATRREGGDYGYTF.

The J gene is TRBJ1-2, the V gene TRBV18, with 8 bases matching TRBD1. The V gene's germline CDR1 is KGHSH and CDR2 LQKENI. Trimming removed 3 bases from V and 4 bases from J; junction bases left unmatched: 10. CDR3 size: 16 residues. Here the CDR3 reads CASSPPSGTGGYGYTF. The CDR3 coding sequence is TGTGCCAGCTCACCCCCCTCAGGTACAGGGGGCTATGGCTACACCTTC.

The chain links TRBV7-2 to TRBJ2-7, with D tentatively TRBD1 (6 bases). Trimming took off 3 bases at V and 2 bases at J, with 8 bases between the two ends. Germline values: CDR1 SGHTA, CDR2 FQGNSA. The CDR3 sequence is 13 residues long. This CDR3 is CASSFGTTYEQYF. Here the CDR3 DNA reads TGTGCCAGCAGCTTCGGGACAACCTACGAGCAGTACTTC. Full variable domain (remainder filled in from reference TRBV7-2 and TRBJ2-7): GAGVSQSPSNKVTEKGKDVELRCDPISGHTALYWYRQSLGQGLEFLIYFQGNSAPDKSGLPSDRFSAERTGGSVSTLTIQRTQQEDSAVYLCASSFGTTYEQYFGPGTRLTVT.

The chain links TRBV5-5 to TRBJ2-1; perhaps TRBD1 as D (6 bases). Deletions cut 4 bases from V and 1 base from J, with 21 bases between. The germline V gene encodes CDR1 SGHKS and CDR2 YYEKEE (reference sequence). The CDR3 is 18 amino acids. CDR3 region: CASSLQLGAWGSYNEQFF. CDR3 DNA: TGTGCCAGCAGCCTACAACTGGGGGCGTGGGGGTCCTACAATGAGCAGTTCTTC.

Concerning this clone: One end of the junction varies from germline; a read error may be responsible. CDR3: CASALVHSGSGNTIYF. The DNA for the CDR3 is TGTGCTAGTGCTTTGGTACATTCGGGTTCTGGAAACACCATATATTTT. This sequence joins TRBV12-5 and TRBJ1-3; no definite D call. The germline CDR1 and CDR2 sequences are LGHNT and FRNRAP. The CDR3 is made up of 16 amino acids.

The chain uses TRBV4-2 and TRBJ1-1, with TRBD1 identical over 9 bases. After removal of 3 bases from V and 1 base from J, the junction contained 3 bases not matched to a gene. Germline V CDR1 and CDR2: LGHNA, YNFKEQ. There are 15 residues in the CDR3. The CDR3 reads CASSQAGQGNTEAFF. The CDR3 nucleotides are TGTGCCAGCAGCCAGGCGGGACAGGGGAACACTGAAGCTTTCTTT.

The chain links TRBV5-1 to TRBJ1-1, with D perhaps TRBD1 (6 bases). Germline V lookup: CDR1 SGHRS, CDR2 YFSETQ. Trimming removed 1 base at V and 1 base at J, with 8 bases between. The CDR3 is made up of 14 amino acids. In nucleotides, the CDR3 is TGCGCCAGCAGCTTGAGGGGGGCGAACACTGAAGCTTTCTTT. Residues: CASSLRGANTEAFF.

The CDR3 DNA is TGCGCCAGCAGCCAACGGGACGGAGGTTTCGGGGAGCTGTTTTTT. This gives the protein CASSQRDGGFGELFF. The genes are TRBV4-3 and TRBJ2-2; D could derive from TRBD1 or TRBD2 (5 bases each). Trimming removed 2 bases at V and 7 bases at J, with 14 bases between. The CDR3 runs to 15 residues. Looked up from germline, CDR1 is LGHNA and CDR2 is YSLEER.

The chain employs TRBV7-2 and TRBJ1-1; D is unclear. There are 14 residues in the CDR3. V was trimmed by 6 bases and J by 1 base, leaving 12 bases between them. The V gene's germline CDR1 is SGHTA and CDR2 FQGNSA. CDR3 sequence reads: CASSPGWANTEAFF. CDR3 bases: TGTGCCAGCAGTCCAGGCTGGGCGAACACTGAAGCTTTCTTT.

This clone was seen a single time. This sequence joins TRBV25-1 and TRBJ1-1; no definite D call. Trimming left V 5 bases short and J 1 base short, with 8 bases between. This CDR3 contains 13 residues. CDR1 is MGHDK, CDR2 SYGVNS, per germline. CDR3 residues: CASSLLSNTEAFF. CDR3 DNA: TGTGCCAGCAGTTTACTGTCGAACACTGAAGCTTTCTTT.